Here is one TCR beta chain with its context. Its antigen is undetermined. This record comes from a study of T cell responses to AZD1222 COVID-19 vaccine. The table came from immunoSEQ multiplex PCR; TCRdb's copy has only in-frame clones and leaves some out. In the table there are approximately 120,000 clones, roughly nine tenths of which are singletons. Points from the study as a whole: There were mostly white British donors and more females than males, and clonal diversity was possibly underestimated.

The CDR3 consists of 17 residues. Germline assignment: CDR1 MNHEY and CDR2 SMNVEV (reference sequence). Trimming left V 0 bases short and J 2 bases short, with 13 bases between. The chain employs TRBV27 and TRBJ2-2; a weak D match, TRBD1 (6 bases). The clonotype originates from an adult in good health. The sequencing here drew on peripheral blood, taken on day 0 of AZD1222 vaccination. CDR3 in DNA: TGTGCCAGCAGTTTATCCTCCGGACAGCTAAACACCGGGGAGCTGTTTTTT. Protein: CASSLSSGQLNTGELFF.